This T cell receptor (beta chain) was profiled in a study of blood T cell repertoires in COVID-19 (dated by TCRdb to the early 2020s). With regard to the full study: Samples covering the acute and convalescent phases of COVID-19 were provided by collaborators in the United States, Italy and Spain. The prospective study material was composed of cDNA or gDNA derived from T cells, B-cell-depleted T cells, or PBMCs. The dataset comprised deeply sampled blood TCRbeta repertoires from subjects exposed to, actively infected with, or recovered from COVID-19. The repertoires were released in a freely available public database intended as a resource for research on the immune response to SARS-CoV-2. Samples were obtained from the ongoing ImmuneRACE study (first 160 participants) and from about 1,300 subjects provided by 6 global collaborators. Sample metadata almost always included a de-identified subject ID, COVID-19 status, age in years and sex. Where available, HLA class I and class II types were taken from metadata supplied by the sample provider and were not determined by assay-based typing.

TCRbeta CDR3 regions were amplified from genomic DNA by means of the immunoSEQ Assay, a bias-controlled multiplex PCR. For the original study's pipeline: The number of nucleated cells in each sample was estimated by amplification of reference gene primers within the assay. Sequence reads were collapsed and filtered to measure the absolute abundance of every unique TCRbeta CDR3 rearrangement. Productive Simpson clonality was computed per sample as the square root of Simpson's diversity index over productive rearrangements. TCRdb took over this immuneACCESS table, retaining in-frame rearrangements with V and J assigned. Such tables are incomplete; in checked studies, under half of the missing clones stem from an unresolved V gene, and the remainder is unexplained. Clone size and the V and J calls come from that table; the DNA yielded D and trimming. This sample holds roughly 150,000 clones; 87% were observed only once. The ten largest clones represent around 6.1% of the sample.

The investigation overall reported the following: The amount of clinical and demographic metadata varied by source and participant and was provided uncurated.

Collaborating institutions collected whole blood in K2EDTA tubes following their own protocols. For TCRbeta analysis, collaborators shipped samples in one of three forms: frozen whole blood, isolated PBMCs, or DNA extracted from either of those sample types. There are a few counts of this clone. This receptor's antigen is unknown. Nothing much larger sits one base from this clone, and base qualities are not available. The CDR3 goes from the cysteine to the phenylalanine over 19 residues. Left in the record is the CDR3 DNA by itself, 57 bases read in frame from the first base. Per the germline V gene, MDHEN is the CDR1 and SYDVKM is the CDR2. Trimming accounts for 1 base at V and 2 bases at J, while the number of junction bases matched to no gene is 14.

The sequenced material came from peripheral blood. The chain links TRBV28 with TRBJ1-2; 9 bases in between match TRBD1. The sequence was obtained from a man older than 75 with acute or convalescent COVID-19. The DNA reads TGTGCCAGCAGTTTATACCTACCTCCGGACAGGGGCCCGAACTATGGCTACACCTTC. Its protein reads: CASSLYLPPDRGPNYGYTF.